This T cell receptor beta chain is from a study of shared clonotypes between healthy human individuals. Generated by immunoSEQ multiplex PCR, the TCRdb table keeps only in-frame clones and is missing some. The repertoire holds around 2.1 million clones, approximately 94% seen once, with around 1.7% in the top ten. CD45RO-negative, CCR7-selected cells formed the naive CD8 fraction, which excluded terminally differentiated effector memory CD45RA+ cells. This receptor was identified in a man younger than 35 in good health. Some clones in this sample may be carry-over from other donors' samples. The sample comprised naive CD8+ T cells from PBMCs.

The CDR3 DNA follows: TGTGCCAGCAGCTTCCGGGACTCCCAACACGAGCAGTACTTC. Translating it yields CASSFRDSQHEQYF. The rearrangement links TRBV7-8 to TRBJ2-7; weak D call: TRBD2 (6 bases). CDR1 and CDR2 from the germline V gene are SGHVS and FQNEAQ. V was shortened by 3 bases and J by 5 bases, with 14 bases between the two germline ends. This CDR3 is built from 14 residues. Based on the CDR3 plus reference TRBV7-8 and TRBJ2-7, the full variable domain is GAGVSQSPRYKVAKRGQDVALRCDPISGHVSLFWYQQALGQGPEFLTYFQNEAQLDKSGLPSDRFFAERPEGSVSTLKIQRTQQEDSAVYLCASSFRDSQHEQYFGPGTRLTVT.